A selection of T cell receptor beta chains follows, all from one sample in a study of T cell changes during pregnancy in multiple sclerosis. TCRdb keeps only in-frame clones here, not all; method: immunoSEQ multiplex PCR. The sample shows around 50,000 clones, approximately 90% of them seen only once. The sequences come from CD4+ T cells from peripheral blood mononuclear cells, collected after pregnancy. The receptors stem from a female donor with multiple sclerosis, enrolled in a pregnancy study. CDR3s include the opening cysteine and the closing phenylalanine or tryptophan.

CDR3aa: CASSLQGVGTETQYF
j_gene: TRBJ2-5
v_gene: TRBV5-6

CDR3aa: CASRADGQETQYF
j_gene: TRBJ2-5
v_gene: TRBV19

CDR3aa: CSAAGQGATGELFF
j_gene: TRBJ2-2
v_gene: TRBV29-1

CDR3aa: CASSQDLLKGQNSGANVLTF
j_gene: TRBJ2-6
v_gene: TRBV4-3

CDR3aa: CASSFGTDYSNQPQHF
j_gene: TRBJ1-5
v_gene: TRBV5-6

CDR3aa: CASSPRGIHLSEQYF
j_gene: TRBJ2-7
v_gene: TRBV18

CDR3aa: CASSEGQGAQPQHF
j_gene: TRBJ1-5
v_gene: TRBV7-2

CDR3aa: CASSPLGEGVGYNEQFF
j_gene: TRBJ2-1
v_gene: TRBV7-2

CDR3aa: CASSLLRNHNEQFF
j_gene: TRBJ2-1
v_gene: TRBV7-2

CDR3aa: CASSLILGTGEQYF
j_gene: TRBJ2-7
v_gene: TRBV7-8

CDR3aa: CASRLRSRGGSDEQYF
j_gene: TRBJ2-7
v_gene: TRBV11-1

CDR3aa: CASSQVTGSFYGYTF
j_gene: TRBJ1-2
v_gene: TRBV14

CDR3aa: CASSQGGQSTDTQYF
j_gene: TRBJ2-3
v_gene: TRBV4-2

CDR3aa: CASSTGLNSPLHF
j_gene: TRBJ1-6
v_gene: TRBV2